This T cell receptor (beta chain) stems from a study of identical twins. Study observations and caveats: The authors drew conclusions from cross-sectional statistical analysis rather than following the same donors. Beta clonotypes that were abundant in cord blood contained fewer insertions, a pattern absent from memory repertoires. For zero-insertion analyses, partial confounding could come from invariant MAIT and iNKT cells.

Each CDR3 protein is one row after TCRdb ran MiXCR on the 5' RACE reads. This table holds a few hundred thousand distinct CDR3 sequences, 14% found once. With 0 bases removed from V and 4 bases from J, the gap between germline ends came to 9 bases. The CDR3 contains 14 residues. Germline CDR1 reads LNHNV; CDR2 reads YYDKDF (reference sequence). Details on this clonotype: The antigen is not known.

The sample also formed part of further work on yellow fever vaccine responses in identical twins. As that report states: As reported, the vaccine T cell response of twins seemed partly convergent and partly personalized.

The chain couples TRBV15 to TRBJ1-2; D is possibly TRBD1 (5 bases). This clonotype was obtained from a woman in her late teens or twenties in good health. Sequencing was done on a sample of CD4+ T cells sorted from blood. CDR3 protein: CATSRDRDVYGYTF. The DNA for the CDR3 is TGTGCCACCAGCAGAGACAGGGACGTCTATGGCTACACCTTC. The whole variable domain, remainder taken from reference TRBV15 and TRBJ1-2, is DAMVIQNPRYQVTQFGKPVTLSCSQTLNHNVMYWYQQKSSQAPKLLFHYYDKDFNNEADTPDNFQSRRPNTSFCFLDIRSPGLGDTAMYLCATSRDRDVYGYTFGSGTRLTVV.